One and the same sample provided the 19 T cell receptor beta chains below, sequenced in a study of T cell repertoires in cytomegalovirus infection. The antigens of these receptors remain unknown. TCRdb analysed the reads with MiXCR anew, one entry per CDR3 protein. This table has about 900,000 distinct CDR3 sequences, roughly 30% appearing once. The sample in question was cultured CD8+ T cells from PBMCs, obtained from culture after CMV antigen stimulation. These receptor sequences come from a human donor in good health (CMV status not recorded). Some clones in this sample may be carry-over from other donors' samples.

CDR3 sequence reads: CASSLELAGTHEQYF. The CDR3 DNA follows: TGTGCCAGCAGCTTAGAGTTAGCGGGGACCCACGAGCAGTACTTC. The chain recombines TRBV7-8 with TRBJ2-7; TRBD2 matches at 8 bases. The germline V gene has CDR1 SGHVS and CDR2 FQNEAQ. This CDR3 has 15 amino acids. Trimming took 1 base from V and 5 from J; bases not matched to a gene: 7. The full variable domain, with the rest looked up from reference TRBV7-8 and TRBJ2-7, is GAGVSQSPRYKVAKRGQDVALRCDPISGHVSLFWYQQALGQGPEFLTYFQNEAQLDKSGLPSDRFFAERPEGSVSTLKIQRTQQEDSAVYLCASSLELAGTHEQYFGPGTRLTVT.

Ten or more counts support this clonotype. The CDR3 loop reads CASSIRRGTDPYNEQFF. The DNA of the CDR3 is TGTGCCAGCAGTATACGGCGGGGGACAGACCCGTACAATGAGCAGTTCTTC. The chain combines TRBV12-3 or TRBV12-4 with TRBJ2-1, with D perhaps assigned TRBD1 or TRBD2 (7 bases each). Between the trimmed V and J ends, which lost 5 bases and 4 bases, there was a span of 21 bases. The CDR3 is 17 amino acids.

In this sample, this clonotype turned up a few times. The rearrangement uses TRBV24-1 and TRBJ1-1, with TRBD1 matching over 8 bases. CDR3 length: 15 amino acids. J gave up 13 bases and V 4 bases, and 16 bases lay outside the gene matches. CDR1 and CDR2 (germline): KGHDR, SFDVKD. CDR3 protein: CATSDPLHRGVALFF. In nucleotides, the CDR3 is TGTGCCACCAGTGACCCACTTCACAGGGGGGTCGCCCTTTTCTTT.

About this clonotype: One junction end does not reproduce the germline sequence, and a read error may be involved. CDR3 sequence reads: CNVELWDNAEAFF. CDR3 DNA: TGCAACGTTGAACTTTGGGACAATGCTGAAGCTTTCTTT. The chain employs TRBV29-1 and TRBJ1-1, with D maybe TRBD1 (6 bases). Germline lookup yields CDR1 SQVTM and CDR2 ANQGSEA. This CDR3 contains 13 residues.

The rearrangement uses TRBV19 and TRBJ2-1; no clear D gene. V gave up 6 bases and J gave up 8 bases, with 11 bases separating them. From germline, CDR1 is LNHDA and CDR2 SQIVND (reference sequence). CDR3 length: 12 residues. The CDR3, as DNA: TGTGCCAGTAGCCTGGAGTGGGATGAGCAGTTCTTC. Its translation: CASSLEWDEQFF.

The CDR3 nucleotides are TGTGCCAGCAGTTTATCCTCTGGGCACGAGCAGTACTTC. It codes for CASSLSSGHEQYF. The V and J genes are TRBV27 and TRBJ2-7; no clear D. The CDR3 length is 13 residues. The germline CDR1 and CDR2 sequences are MNHEY and SMNVEV (reference sequence). Trimming took off 0 bases at V and 5 bases at J, with 8 bases between the two ends.

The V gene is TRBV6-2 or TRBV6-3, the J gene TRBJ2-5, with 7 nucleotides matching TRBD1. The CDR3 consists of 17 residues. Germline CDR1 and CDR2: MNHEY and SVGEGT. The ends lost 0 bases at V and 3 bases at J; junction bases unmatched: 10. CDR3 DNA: TGTGCCAGCAGTTACTCCCTTAAAGGGACAGTAGAAGAGACCCAGTACTTC. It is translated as CASSYSLKGTVEETQYF.

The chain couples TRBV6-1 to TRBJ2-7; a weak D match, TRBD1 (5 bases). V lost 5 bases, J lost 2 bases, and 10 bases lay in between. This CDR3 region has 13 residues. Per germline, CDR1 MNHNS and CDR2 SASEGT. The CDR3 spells CASSYGHTYEQYF. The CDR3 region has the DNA TGTGCCAGCAGTTACGGACACACCTACGAGCAGTACTTC.

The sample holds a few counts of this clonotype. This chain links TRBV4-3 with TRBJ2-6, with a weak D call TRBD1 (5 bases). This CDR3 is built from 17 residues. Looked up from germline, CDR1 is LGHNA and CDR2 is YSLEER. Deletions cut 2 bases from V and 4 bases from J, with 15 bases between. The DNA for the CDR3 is TGCGCCAGCAGCCAATATTACACAGGACCCGGGGCCAACGTCCTGACTTTC. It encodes CASSQYYTGPGANVLTF.

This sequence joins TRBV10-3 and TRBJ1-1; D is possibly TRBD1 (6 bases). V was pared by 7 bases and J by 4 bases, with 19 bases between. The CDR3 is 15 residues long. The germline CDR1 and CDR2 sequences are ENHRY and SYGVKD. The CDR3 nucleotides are TGTGCCATCACCGACCCTCCCAGGGGACCCACTGAAGCTTTCTTT. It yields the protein CAITDPPRGPTEAFF.

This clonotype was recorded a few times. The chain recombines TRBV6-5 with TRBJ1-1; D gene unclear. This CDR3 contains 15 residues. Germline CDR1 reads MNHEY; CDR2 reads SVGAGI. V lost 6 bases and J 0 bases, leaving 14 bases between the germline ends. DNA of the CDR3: TGTGCCAGCAGCGGTTCCCAAACAGTGAACACTGAAGCTTTCTTT. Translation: CASSGSQTVNTEAFF.

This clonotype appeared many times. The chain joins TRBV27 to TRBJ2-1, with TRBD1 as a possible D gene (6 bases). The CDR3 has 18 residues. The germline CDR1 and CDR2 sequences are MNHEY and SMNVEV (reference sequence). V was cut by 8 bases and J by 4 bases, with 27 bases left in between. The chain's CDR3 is CASYKGGPTPTPYNEQFF. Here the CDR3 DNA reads TGTGCCAGCTATAAAGGGGGACCCACTCCCACGCCTTACAATGAGCAGTTCTTC.

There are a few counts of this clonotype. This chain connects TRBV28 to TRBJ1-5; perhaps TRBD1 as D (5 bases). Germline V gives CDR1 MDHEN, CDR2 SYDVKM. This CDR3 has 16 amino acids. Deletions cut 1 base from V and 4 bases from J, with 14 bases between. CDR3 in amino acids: CASSLYRRGGNQPQHF. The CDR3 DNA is TGTGCCAGCAGTTTATATAGGAGGGGAGGGAATCAGCCCCAGCATTTT.

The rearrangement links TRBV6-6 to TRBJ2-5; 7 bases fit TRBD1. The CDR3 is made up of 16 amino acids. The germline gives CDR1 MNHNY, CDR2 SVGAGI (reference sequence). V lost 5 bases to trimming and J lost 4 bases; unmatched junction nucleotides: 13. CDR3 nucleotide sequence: TGTGCCAGCAGTCCAGGAATAGACAGGGTTTCAGAGACCCAGTACTTC. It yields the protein CASSPGIDRVSETQYF.

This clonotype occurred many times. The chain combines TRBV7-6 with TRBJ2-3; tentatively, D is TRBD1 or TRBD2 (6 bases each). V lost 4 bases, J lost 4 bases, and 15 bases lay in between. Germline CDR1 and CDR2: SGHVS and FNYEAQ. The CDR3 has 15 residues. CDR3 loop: CASSSSGARADTQYF. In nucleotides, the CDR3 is TGTGCCAGCAGCTCCTCGGGGGCCCGGGCAGATACGCAGTATTTT.

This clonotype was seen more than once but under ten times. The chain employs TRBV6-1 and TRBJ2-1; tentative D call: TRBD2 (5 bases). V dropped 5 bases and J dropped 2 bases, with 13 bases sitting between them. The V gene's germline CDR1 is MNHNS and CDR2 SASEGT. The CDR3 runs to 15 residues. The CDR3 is CASSLERTPYNEQFF. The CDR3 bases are TGTGCCAGCAGTCTCGAGAGGACTCCCTACAATGAGCAGTTCTTC.

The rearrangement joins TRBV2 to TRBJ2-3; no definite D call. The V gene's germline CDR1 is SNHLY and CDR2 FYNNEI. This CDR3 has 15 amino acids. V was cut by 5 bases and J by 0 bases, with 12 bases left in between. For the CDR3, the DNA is TGTGCCAGCAGTAAGACCGATACTAGCACAGATACGCAGTATTTT. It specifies CASSKTDTSTDTQYF.

Here the CDR3 reads CASSAPTDNEKLFF. CDR3 in DNA: TGTGCCAGCAGCGCCCCGACGGACAATGAAAAACTGTTTTTT. The chain carries TRBV9 and TRBJ1-4; D not resolved. CDR1 SGDLS and CDR2 YYNGEE come from the germline V gene. The CDR3 is 14 amino acids. V dropped 3 bases and J dropped 5 bases, with 11 bases sitting between them. Full variable domain (outside the CDR3, taken from reference TRBV9 and TRBJ1-4): DSGVTQTPKHLITATGQRVTLRCSPRSGDLSVYWYQQSLDQGLQFLIQYYNGEERAKGNILERFSAQQFPDLHSELNLSSLELGDSALYFCASSAPTDNEKLFFGSGTQLSVL.

CDR3 coding DNA: TGTGCCAGCGGACAGGGACGAGTCCCAGATACGCAGTATTTT. The encoded protein is CASGQGRVPDTQYF. V usage is TRBV7-6 and J usage is TRBJ2-3; 8 bases are a match to TRBD1. The germline V gene encodes CDR1 SGHVS and CDR2 FNYEAQ. The CDR3 is made up of 14 amino acids. Trimming removed 8 bases from V and 4 bases from J; junction bases left unmatched: 8.